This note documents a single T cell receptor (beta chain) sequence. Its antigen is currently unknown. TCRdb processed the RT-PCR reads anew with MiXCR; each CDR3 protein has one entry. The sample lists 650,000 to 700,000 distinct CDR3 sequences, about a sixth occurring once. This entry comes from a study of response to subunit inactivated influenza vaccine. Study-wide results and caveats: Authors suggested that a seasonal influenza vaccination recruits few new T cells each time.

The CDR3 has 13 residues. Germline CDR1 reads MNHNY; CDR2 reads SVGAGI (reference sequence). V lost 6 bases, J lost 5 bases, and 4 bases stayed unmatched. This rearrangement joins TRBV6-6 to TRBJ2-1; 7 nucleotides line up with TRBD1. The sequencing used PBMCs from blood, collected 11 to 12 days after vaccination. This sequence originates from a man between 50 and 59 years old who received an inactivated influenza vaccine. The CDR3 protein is CASSYRGNNEQFF. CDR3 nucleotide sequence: TGTGCCAGCAGCTACAGGGGAAACAATGAGCAGTTCTTC.